Below, 21 T cell receptor beta chains from the same sample are listed, as sequenced in a study of blood T cell repertoires in COVID-19. Sequencing used immunoSEQ multiplex PCR; TCRdb keeps in-frame clones, though not all of them. The sample yields roughly 75,000 clones, approximately 74% seen once. Sequenced input: peripheral blood. These receptors all come from a human donor with acute or convalescent COVID-19. The donor label of this sample is uncertain.

This chain joins TRBV7-2 and TRBJ1-1; D is uncertain. Germline V CDR1 and CDR2: SGHTA, FQGNSA. This CDR3 comprises 13 residues. V was shortened by 2 bases and J by 2 bases, with 6 bases between the two germline ends. CDR3 residues: CASSLNSNTEAFF. CDR3 sequence (DNA): TGTGCCAGCAGCTTAAACAGTAACACTGAAGCTTTCTTT.

CDR3 residues: CASSTDTGNTIYF. The CDR3 nucleotides read TGTGCCAGCAGCACGGACACTGGAAACACCATATATTTT. The chain joins TRBV5-5 to TRBJ1-3; tentatively, D is TRBD1 (5 bases). This CDR3 spans 13 amino acids. The V and J ends lost 4 bases and 2 bases respectively, with 7 bases between them. The germline V gene encodes CDR1 SGHKS and CDR2 YYEKEE (reference sequence).

In DNA form, the CDR3 reads TGTGCCAGCAGCCTCCCCCCTCCCGGTACAGAAGATACGCAGTATTTT. This translates into CASSLPPPGTEDTQYF. The rearrangement links TRBV7-2 to TRBJ2-3; D is undetermined. The germline CDR1 and CDR2 sequences are SGHTA and FQGNSA. V was shortened by 5 bases and J by 5 bases, with 20 bases between the two germline ends. The CDR3 extends over 16 amino acids. The entire variable domain, with the rest obtained from reference TRBV7-2 and TRBJ2-3, is as follows: GAGVSQSPSNKVTEKGKDVELRCDPISGHTALYWYRQSLGQGLEFLIYFQGNSAPDKSGLPSDRFSAERTGGSVSTLTIQRTQQEDSAVYLCASSLPPPGTEDTQYFGPGTRLTVL.

The V and J genes are TRBV4-1 and TRBJ1-2; the match to TRBD1 covers 7 bases. Germline assignment: CDR1 MGHRA and CDR2 YSYEKL. V lost 0 bases and J lost 5; bases outside the gene matches: 12. The CDR3 sequence is 17 residues long. This CDR3 is CASSQEISRDRLYGYTF. The CDR3 DNA follows: TGCGCCAGCAGCCAAGAAATTTCCCGGGACAGACTATATGGCTACACCTTC.

The V call is TRBV5-8, the J call TRBJ1-5; weak D call: TRBD1 (6 bases). The CDR3 covers 16 residues. The germline V and J ends were trimmed by 4 bases and 6 bases, with 20 bases remaining between them. Germline V lookup: CDR1 SGHTS, CDR2 YDEGEE. CDR3: CASSVLPGHRGQPQHF. In DNA, the CDR3 is TGTGCCAGCAGCGTCTTGCCGGGACATCGGGGTCAGCCCCAGCATTTT.

This clone was recorded a few times. This chain joins TRBV3-1 (or the pseudogene TRBV3-2) and TRBJ2-7; 9 nucleotides align to TRBD1. Trimming removed 1 base from V and 7 bases from J; junction bases left unmatched: 2. CDR1 LGHDT and CDR2 YNNKEL come from the germline V gene (reference sequence). The CDR3 is 13 amino acids. The CDR3 region is CASSQGTGEEQYV. CDR3 coding DNA: TGTGCCAGCAGCCAAGGGACAGGGGAAGAGCAGTACGTC.

The chain couples TRBV5-6 to TRBJ1-2; 8 bases match TRBD1. Trimming at V came to 0 bases and at J to 1 base, leaving 5 bases not matched to a gene. The CDR3 totals 16 residues. The germline V gene encodes CDR1 SGHDT and CDR2 YYEEEE. CDR3 sequence (DNA): TGTGCCAGCAGCTTGGGGCGACAGGGGAATAACTATGGCTACACCTTC. Residues: CASSLGRQGNNYGYTF.

The V and J genes are TRBV7-3 and TRBJ2-2; tentatively, D is TRBD2 (5 bases). Germline-derived CDR1 and CDR2 are SGHTA and FQGTGA. The CDR3 runs 16 residues. The V gene lost 3 bases and the J gene lost 4 bases, with 15 bases spanning the gap. The CDR3 DNA follows: TGTGCCAGCAGCTTTGCCGGAGGTTTGGGCACCGGGGAGCTGTTTTTT. It translates to CASSFAGGLGTGELFF.

This chain joins TRBV6-4 and TRBJ1-2; D is undetermined. Germline CDR1 is MRHNA and CDR2 is SNTAGT. This CDR3 contains 12 residues. The V gene lost 4 bases and the J gene lost 8 bases, with 11 bases spanning the gap. Written as DNA, the CDR3 is TGTGCCAGCAGTGCGGGGAGCGGGGGCTACACCTTC. Translation gives CASSAGSGGYTF.

V is TRBV28 and J is TRBJ1-3; unclear D gene. The ends were cut back, 1 base at V and 0 bases at J, with 4 bases in the middle. The CDR3 spans 14 residues. The germline gives CDR1 MDHEN, CDR2 SYDVKM. The CDR3 bases are TGTGCCAGCAGTTTATTCTTCTCTGGAAACACCATATATTTT. Protein product: CASSLFFSGNTIYF.

The CDR3 loop is CATSDLQSGHYEQYF. The CDR3 bases are TGTGCCACCAGTGATTTGCAGTCAGGGCACTACGAGCAGTACTTC. The chain recombines TRBV24-1 with TRBJ2-7; possible D gene TRBD1, 5 bases. This CDR3 is built from 15 residues. Germline V CDR1 and CDR2: KGHDR, SFDVKD. The V gene lost 0 bases and the J gene lost 3 bases, with 11 bases spanning the gap.

This clone was picked up a small number of times. The CDR3: CASSSHPGGGTETQYF. The CDR3 coding sequence is TGTGCCAGCAGTTCCCACCCCGGGGGGGGGACGGAGACCCAGTACTTC. The chain has TRBV28 and TRBJ2-5; TRBD2 aligns across 8 bases. Germline CDR1 MDHEN, CDR2 SYDVKM. The CDR3 length is 16 residues. Trimming cost V 4 bases and J 5 bases; bases outside gene matches: 12.

The gene calls are TRBV6-5 and TRBJ1-1; possibly TRBD1 for D (6 bases). Germline CDR1 and CDR2: MNHEY and SVGAGI. V gave up 4 bases and J gave up 4 bases, with 10 bases separating them. CDR3 length: 13 amino acids. The DNA of the CDR3 is TGTGCCAGCAGTTCAGGGGCGCGCACTGAAGCTTTCTTT. This encodes CASSSGARTEAFF.

The chain carries TRBV27 and TRBJ1-2; 7 bases are a match to TRBD1. In germline, CDR1 is MNHEY, CDR2 SMNVEV (reference sequence). Trimming cost V 5 bases and J 1 base; bases outside gene matches: 19. There are 19 residues in the CDR3. CDR3: CASSPRPTGQAAGNYGYTF. The CDR3, as DNA: TGTGCCAGCAGTCCTCGGCCCACAGGACAGGCGGCGGGTAACTATGGCTACACCTTC.

The CDR3 reads CASSQDAQANYGYTF. The DNA for the CDR3 is TGCGCCAGCAGCCAAGATGCCCAGGCTAACTATGGCTACACCTTC. V usage is TRBV4-3 and J usage is TRBJ1-2; D unresolved. The CDR3 has 15 residues. V was shortened by 0 bases and J by 0 bases, with 8 bases between the two germline ends. Per the germline V gene, CDR1 is LGHNA and CDR2 is YSLEER.

The chain carries TRBV12-5 and TRBJ1-6, with 7 bases that match TRBD1. The CDR3 is 14 amino acids. The germline V gene has CDR1 LGHNT and CDR2 FRNRAP. V lost 4 bases, J lost 6 bases, and 3 bases stayed unmatched. DNA of the CDR3: TGTGCTAGTGGTTGGGGGACAGTTAATTCACCCCTCCACTTT. It codes for CASGWGTVNSPLHF.

The sample holds one count of this clone. The chain is built from TRBV30 and TRBJ1-4; no firm D call. Deletions cut 6 bases from V and 5 bases from J, with 10 bases between. The CDR3 contains 12 residues. Looked up from germline, CDR1 is GTSNPN and CDR2 is SVGIG (reference sequence). CDR3 protein: CACYGGNEKLFF. CDR3 in DNA: TGTGCCTGCTATGGAGGAAATGAAAAACTGTTTTTT.

The J gene is TRBJ1-3, the V gene TRBV10-3, with D perhaps matching TRBD1 (5 bases). The CDR3 consists of 15 residues. With 6 bases removed from V and 2 bases from J, the gap between germline ends came to 14 bases. Germline CDR1 is ENHRY and CDR2 is SYGVKD. The CDR3 nucleotides are TGTGCCATCAGCGGGGGGAGGGACGCTGGAAACACCATATATTTT. Amino acids: CAISGGRDAGNTIYF.

This clone was counted only a few times. The genes are TRBV6-1 and TRBJ2-7; no definite D call. This CDR3 has 13 amino acids. The V and J ends lost 1 base and 5 bases respectively, with 9 bases between them. Germline V gives CDR1 MNHNS, CDR2 SASEGT. CDR3 coding DNA: TGTGCCAGCAGTGAAGGACTCTTTGACGAGCAGTACGTC. Its translation is CASSEGLFDEQYV.

The chain carries TRBV10-2 and TRBJ1-3, with D possibly matching TRBD1 (5 bases). This CDR3 comprises 15 residues. Germline V lookup: CDR1 WSHSY, CDR2 SAAADI. Between the trimmed V and J ends, which lost 0 bases and 7 bases, there was a span of 13 bases. CDR3 amino acids: CASSESVDIANTIYF. Written as DNA, the CDR3 is TGCGCCAGCAGTGAGTCGGTGGACATAGCCAACACCATATATTTT.

This sequence joins TRBV28 and TRBJ2-1, with 8 bases aligning to TRBD1. CDR1 MDHEN and CDR2 SYDVKM come from the germline V gene. V lost 3 bases to trimming and J lost 7 bases; unmatched junction nucleotides: 11. The CDR3 is 16 residues long. The CDR3 spells CASSLHGRQGQNEQFF. The CDR3 DNA reads as TGTGCCAGCAGTTTGCATGGGAGACAGGGGCAAAATGAGCAGTTCTTC.